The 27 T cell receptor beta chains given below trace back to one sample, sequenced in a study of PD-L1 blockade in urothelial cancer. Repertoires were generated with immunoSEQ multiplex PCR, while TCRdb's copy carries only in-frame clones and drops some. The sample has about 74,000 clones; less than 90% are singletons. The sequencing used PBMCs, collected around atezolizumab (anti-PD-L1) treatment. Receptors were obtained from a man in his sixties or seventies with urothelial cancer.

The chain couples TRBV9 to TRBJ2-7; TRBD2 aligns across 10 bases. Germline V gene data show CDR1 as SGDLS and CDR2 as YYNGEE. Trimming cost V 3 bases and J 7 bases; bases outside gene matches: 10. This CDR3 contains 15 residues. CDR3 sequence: CASSAGLARGEEQYF. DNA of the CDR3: TGTGCCAGCAGCGCGGGACTAGCGCGAGGGGAAGAGCAGTACTTC.

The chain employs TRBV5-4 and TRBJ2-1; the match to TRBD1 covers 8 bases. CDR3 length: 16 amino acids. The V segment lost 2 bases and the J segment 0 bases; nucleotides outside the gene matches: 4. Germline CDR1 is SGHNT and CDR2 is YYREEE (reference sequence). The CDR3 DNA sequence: TGTGCCAGCAGCTTCCGGACAGGGCTCTCCTACAATGAGCAGTTCTTC. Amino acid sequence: CASSFRTGLSYNEQFF.

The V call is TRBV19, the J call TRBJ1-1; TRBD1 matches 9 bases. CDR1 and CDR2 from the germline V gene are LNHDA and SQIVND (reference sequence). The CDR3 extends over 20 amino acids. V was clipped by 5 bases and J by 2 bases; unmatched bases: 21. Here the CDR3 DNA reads TGTGCCAGTAGTCTGTCGGGGACAGGGATTTATCGGGGTCATAACACTGAAGCTTTCTTT. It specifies CASSLSGTGIYRGHNTEAFF.

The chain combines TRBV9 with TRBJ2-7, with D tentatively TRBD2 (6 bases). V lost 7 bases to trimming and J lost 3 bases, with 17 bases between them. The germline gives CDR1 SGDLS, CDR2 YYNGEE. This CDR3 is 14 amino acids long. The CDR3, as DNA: TGTGCCAGCTCCCTAGGAGGGGTCAACTACGAGCAGTACTTC. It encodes CASSLGGVNYEQYF.

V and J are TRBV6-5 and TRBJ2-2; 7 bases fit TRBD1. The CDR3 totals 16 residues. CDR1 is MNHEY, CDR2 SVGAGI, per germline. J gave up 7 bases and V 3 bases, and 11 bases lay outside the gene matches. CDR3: CASSYLGTAIGGELFF. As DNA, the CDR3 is TGTGCCAGCAGTTATCTCGGGACAGCCATCGGCGGGGAGCTGTTTTTT.

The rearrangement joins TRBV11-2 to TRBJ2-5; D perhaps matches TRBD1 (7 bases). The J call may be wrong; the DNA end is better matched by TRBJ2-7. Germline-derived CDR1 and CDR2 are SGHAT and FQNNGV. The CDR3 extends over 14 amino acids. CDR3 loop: CASSLARGAYEQYF. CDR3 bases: TGTGCCAGCAGCTTAGCCAGGGGGGCTTACGAGCAGTACTTC.

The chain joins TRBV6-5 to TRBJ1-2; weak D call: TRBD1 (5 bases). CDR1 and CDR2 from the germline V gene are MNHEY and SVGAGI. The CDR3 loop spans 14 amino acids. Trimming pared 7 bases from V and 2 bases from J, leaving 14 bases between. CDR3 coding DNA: TGTGCCAGCACCCCCAAGGGGAAAAACTATGGCTACACCTTC. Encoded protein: CASTPKGKNYGYTF.

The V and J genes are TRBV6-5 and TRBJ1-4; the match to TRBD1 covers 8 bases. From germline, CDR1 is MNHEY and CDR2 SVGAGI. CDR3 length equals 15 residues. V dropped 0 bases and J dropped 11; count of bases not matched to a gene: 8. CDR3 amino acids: CASSYSTGGGGKLFF. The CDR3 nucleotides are TGTGCCAGCAGTTACTCAACAGGGGGGGGTGGGAAACTGTTTTTT.

For the CDR3, the DNA is TGTGCCAGCACCAAAGGGGACAGGATATACGAGCAGTACTTC. It is translated as CASTKGDRIYEQYF. The chain links TRBV6-1 to TRBJ2-7, with TRBD1 matching over 8 bases. The V segment lost 7 bases and the J segment 4 bases; nucleotides outside the gene matches: 9. CDR1 is MNHNS, CDR2 SASEGT, per germline. The CDR3 sequence is 14 residues long.

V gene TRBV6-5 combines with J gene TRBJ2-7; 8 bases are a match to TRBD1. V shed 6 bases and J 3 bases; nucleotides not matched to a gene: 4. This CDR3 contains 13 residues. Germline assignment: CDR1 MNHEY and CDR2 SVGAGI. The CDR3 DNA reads TGTGCCAGCAGAAGACAGGGGTTCTACGAGCAGTACTTC. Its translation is CASRRQGFYEQYF.

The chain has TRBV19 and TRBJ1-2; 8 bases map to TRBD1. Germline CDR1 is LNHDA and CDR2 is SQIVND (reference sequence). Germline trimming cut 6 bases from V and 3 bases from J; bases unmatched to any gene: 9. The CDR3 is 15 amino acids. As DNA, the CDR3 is TGTGCCAGTAGCCCTGGACAGGGCCCTGACTATGGCTACACCTTC. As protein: CASSPGQGPDYGYTF.

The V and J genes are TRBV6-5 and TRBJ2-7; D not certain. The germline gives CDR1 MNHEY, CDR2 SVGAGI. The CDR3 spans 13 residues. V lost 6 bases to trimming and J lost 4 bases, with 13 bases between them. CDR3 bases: TGTGCCAGCAGGTCCAGGATTTCTTACGAGCAGTACTTC. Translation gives CASRSRISYEQYF.

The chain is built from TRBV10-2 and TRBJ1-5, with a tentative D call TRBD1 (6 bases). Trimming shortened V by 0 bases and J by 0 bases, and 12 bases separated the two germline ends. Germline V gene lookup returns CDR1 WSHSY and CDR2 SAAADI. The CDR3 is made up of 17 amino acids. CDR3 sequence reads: CASSESSGVGSNQPQHF. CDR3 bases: TGCGCCAGCAGTGAGTCATCAGGGGTTGGTAGCAATCAGCCCCAGCATTTT.

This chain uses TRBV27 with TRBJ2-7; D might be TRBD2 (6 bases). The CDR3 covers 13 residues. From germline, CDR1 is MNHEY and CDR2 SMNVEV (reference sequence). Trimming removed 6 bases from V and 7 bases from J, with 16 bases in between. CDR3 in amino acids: CASSPGVGGEQYF. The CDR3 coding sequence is TGTGCCAGCAGCCCGGGCGTGGGGGGAGAGCAGTACTTC.

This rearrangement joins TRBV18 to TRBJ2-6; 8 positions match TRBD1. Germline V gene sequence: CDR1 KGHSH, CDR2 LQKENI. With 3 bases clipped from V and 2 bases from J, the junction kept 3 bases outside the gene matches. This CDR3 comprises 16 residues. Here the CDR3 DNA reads TGTGCCAGCTCACCCCGGACAGGGACTGGGGCCAACGTCCTGACTTTC. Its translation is CASSPRTGTGANVLTF.

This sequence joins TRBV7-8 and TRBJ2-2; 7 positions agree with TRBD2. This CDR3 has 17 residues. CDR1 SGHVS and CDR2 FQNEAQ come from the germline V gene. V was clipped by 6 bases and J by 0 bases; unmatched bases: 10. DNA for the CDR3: TGTGCCAGCAGAAGAGCGGGACGTTACGCGAACACCGGGGAGCTGTTTTTT. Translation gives CASRRAGRYANTGELFF.

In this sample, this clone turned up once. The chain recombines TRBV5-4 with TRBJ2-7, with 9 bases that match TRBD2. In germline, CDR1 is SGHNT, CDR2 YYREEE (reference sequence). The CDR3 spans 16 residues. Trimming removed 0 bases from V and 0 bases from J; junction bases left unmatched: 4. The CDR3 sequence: CASSLGLAGSSYEQYF. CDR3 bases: TGTGCCAGCAGCTTGGGCCTAGCGGGAAGCTCCTACGAGCAGTACTTC. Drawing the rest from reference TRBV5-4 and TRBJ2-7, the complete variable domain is ETGVTQSPTHLIKTRGQQVTLRCSSQSGHNTVSWYQQALGQGPQFIFQYYREEENGRGNFPPRFSGLQFPNYSSELNVNALELDDSALYLCASSLGLAGSSYEQYFGPGTRLTVT.

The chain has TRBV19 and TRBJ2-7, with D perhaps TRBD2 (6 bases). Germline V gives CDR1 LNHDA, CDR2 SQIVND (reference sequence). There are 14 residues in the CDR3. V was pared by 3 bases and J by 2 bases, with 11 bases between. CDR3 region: CASSMWGETYEQYF. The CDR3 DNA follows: TGTGCCAGTAGTATGTGGGGGGAAACCTACGAGCAGTACTTC.

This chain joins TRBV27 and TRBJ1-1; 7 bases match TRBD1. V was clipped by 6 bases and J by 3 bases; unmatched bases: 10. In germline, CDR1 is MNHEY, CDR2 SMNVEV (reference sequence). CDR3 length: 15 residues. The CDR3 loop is CASRVTGSRYTEAFF. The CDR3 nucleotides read TGTGCCAGCAGGGTGACAGGGAGTAGATACACTGAAGCTTTCTTT.

The CDR3 reads CASSAGQGRGETQYF. DNA for the CDR3: TGCGCCAGCAGCGCGGGACAGGGGAGGGGAGAGACCCAGTACTTC. The chain employs TRBV5-1 and TRBJ2-5; 10 bases fit TRBD1. The germline V gene has CDR1 SGHRS and CDR2 YFSETQ. After removal of 4 bases from V and 4 bases from J, the junction contained 7 bases not matched to a gene. The CDR3 contains 15 residues.

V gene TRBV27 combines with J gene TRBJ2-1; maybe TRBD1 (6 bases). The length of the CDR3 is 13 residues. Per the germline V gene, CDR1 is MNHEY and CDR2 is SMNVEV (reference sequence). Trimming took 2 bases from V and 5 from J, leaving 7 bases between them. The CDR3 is CASSLPGDNEQFF. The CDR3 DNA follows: TGTGCCAGCAGTTTACCAGGGGACAATGAGCAGTTCTTC.

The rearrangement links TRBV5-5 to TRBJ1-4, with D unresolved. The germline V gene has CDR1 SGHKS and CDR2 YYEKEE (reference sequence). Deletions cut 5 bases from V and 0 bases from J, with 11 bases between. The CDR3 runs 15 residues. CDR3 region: CASRKDSATNEKLFF. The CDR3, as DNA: TGTGCCAGCAGAAAGGACTCTGCAACTAATGAAAAACTGTTTTTT.

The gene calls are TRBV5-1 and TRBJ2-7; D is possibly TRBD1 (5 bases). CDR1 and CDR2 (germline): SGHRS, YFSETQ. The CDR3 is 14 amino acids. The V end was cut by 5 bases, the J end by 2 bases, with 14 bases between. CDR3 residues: CASSNPGMTYEQYF. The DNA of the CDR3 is TGCGCCAGCAGTAACCCAGGGATGACCTACGAGCAGTACTTC. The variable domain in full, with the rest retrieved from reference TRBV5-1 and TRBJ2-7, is KAGVTQTPRYLIKTRGQQVTLSCSPISGHRSVSWYQQTPGQGLQFLFEYFSETQRNKGNFPGRFSGRQFSNSRSEMNVSTLELGDSALYLCASSNPGMTYEQYFGPGTRLTVT.

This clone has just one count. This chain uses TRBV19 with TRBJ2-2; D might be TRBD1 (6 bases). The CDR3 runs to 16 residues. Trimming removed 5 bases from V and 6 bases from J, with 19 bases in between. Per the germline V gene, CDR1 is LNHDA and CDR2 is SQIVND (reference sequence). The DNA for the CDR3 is TGTGCCAGTAGTCAAAGGGCAGGGGTATCGTCCGGGGAGCTGTTTTTT. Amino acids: CASSQRAGVSSGELFF. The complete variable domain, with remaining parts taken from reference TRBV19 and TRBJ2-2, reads DGGITQSPKYLFRKEGQNVTLSCEQNLNHDAMYWYRQDPGQGLRLIYYSQIVNDFQKGDIAEGYSVSREKKESFPLTVTSAQKNPTAFYLCASSQRAGVSSGELFFGEGSRLTVL.

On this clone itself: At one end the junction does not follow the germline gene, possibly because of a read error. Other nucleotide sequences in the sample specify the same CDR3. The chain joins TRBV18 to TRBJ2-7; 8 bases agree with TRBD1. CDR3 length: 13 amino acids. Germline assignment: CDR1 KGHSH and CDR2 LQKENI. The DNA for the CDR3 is TGTGCCAGCTCACCACGACAGGGGAACGAGCAGTACTTT. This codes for CASSPRQGNEQYF.

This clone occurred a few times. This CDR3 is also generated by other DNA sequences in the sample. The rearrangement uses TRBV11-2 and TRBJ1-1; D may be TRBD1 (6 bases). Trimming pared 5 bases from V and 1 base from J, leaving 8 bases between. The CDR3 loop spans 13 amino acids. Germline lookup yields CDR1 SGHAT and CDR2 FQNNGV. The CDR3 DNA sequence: TGTGCCAGCAGCCAACAGGGGAACACTGAAGCTTTCTTT. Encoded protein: CASSQQGNTEAFF.

The CDR3 DNA sequence: TGTGCCAGCAGTGAATCTAAAGATACGCAGTATTTT. Its translation is CASSESKDTQYF. V usage is TRBV25-1 and J usage is TRBJ2-3; the D is unclear. Germline V CDR1 and CDR2: MGHDK, SYGVNS. V was pared by 1 base and J by 5 bases, with 4 bases between. The CDR3 sequence is 12 residues long.